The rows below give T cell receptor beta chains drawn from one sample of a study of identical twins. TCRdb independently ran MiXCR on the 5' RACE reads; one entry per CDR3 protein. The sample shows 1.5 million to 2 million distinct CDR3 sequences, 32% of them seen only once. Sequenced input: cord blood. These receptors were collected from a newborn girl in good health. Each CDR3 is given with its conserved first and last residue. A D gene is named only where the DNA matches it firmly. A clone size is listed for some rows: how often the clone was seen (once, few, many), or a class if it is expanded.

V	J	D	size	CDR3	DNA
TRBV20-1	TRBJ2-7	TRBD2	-	CSARDGQRGSYEQYF	TGCAGTGCTAGAGATGGTCAGCGGGGATCCTACGAGCAGTACTTC
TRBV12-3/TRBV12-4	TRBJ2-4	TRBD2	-	CASSPPKRGGLAVAKNIQYF	TGTGCCAGCAGTCCCCCCAAGCGGGGGGGCCTCGCGGTGGCCAAAAACATTCAGTACTTC
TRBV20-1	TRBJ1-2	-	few	CSAKGGSANYGYTF	TGCAGTGCTAAGGGGGGATCTGCTAACTATGGCTACACCTTC
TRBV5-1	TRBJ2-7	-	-	CASSLAGPEQYF	TGCGCCAGCAGCTTGGCAGGGCCCGAGCAGTACTTC
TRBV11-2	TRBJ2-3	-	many	CASSLSLEGDTQYF	TGTGCCAGCAGCTTATCCTTAGAGGGAGATACGCAGTATTTT
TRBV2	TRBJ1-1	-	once	CASRGRGGVAEAFF	TGTGCCAGCAGGGGTCGAGGCGGAGTCGCTGAAGCTTTCTTT
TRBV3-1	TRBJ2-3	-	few	CASSYGSGADTQYF	TGTGCCAGCAGCTACGGATCGGGGGCGGATACGCAGTATTTT
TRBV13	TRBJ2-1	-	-	CASSLRAHNEQFF	TGTGCCAGCAGCTTACGGGCCCACAATGAGCAGTTCTTC
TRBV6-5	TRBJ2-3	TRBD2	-	CASSPGFSGKWDTQYF	TGTGCCAGCAGCCCCGGGTTTAGCGGGAAGTGGGATACGCAGTATTTT
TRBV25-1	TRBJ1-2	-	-	CASTPGESYGYTF	TGTGCCAGCACCCCAGGGGAATCCTATGGCTACACCTTC
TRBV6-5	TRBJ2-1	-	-	CASSYSPLGVPYSEQFF	TGTGCCAGCAGTTACTCCCCTCTGGGGGTTCCCTACAGTGAGCAGTTCTTC
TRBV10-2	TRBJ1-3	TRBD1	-	CASTYSDRHSGNAIYF	TGCGCCAGCACCTATTCGGACAGGCACTCTGGAAACGCCATATATTTT
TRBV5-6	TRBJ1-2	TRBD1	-	CASSLMTGGDGYTF	TGTGCCAGCAGCTTGATGACAGGGGGCGATGGCTACACCTTC
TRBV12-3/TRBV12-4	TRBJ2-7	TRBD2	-	CASSYLGTSGNAQYF	TGTGCCAGCAGTTATCTCGGGACTAGCGGAAACGCGCAGTACTTC
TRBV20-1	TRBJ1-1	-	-	CSARDQGTEAFF	TGCAGTGCTAGAGACCAAGGCACTGAAGCTTTCTTT
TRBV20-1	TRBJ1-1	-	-	CSASRAGARGTEAFF	TGCAGTGCTTCCCGAGCGGGGGCGCGGGGCACTGAAGCTTTCTTT
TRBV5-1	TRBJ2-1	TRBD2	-	CASSFRLAGEYNEQFF	TGCGCCAGCAGCTTTAGACTAGCGGGGGAGTACAATGAGCAGTTCTTC
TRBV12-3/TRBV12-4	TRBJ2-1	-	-	CASSLAARILYNEQFF	TGTGCCAGCAGTTTAGCGGCTAGAATCCTCTACAATGAGCAGTTCTTC
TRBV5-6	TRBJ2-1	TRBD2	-	CASSLYMSPSGGARNEQFF	TGTGCCAGCAGCTTGTATATGTCCCCCAGCGGGGGGGCTAGGAATGAGCAGTTCTTC
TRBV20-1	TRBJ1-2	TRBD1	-	CSARDGQGVLGGHTF	TGCAGTGCTAGAGATGGTCAGGGGGTGTTAGGGGGCCACACCTTC
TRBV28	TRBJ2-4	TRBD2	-	CASSLAGGSDIQYF	TGTGCCAGCAGTTTAGCGGGCGGGAGTGACATTCAGTACTTC
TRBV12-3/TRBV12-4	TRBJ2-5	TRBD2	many	CASSLRGGQETQYF	TGTGCCAGCAGTTTACGGGGGGGCCAAGAGACCCAGTACTTC
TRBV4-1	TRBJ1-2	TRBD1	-	CASSQPAGTGEGYTF	TGCGCCAGCAGCCAACCCGCCGGGACAGGGGAGGGCTACACCTTC
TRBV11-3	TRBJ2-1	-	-	CASSLASGRDEQFF	TGTGCCAGCAGCTTAGCCAGCGGCAGGGATGAGCAGTTCTTC
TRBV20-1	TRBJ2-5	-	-	CSAKVVAGPRETQYF	TGCAGTGCTAAAGTAGTGGCGGGCCCTCGGGAGACCCAGTACTTC
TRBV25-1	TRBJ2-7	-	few	CASSEAGTHSYEQYF	TGTGCCAGCAGTGAGGCCGGGACACACTCCTACGAGCAGTACTTC
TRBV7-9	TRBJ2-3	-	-	CASSDRLWDTDTQYF	TGTGCCAGCAGCGACAGACTCTGGGACACAGATACGCAGTATTTT
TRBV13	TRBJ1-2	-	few	CASSLRALQRSTSGYTF	TGTGCCAGCAGCTTGAGGGCTTTACAGAGGTCGACTAGTGGCTACACCTTC
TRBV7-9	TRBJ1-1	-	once	CASSLALTGLNTEAFF	TGTGCCAGCAGCTTAGCCCTGACAGGACTGAACACTGAAGCTTTCTTT
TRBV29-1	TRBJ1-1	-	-	CSVPSMNTEAFF	TGCAGCGTGCCATCGATGAACACTGAAGCTTTCTTT
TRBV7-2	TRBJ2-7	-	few	CASSRADPRPSAYEQYF	TGTGCCAGCAGCCGTGCAGACCCGAGGCCGAGCGCTTACGAGCAGTACTTC
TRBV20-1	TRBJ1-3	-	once	CSARAGAGGNTIYF	TGCAGTGCTAGAGCGGGGGCGGGAGGAAACACCATATATTTT
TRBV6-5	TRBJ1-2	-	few	CASSSQRWGGGGYTF	TGTGCCAGCAGCTCTCAGAGATGGGGCGGTGGTGGCTACACCTTC